The 10 T cell receptor beta chains reported below all come from one sample, sequenced in a study of metastatic and nonmetastatic thyroid tumors (dated by TCRdb to the early 2020s). No patient had received any treatment before thyroid surgery. Preparation of the library involved PCR. Sequencing relied on an Illumina HiSeq 4000. TCRdb reprocessing: public reads trimmed at Q25 with fastp, clones called with MiXCR, in-frame beta chains kept. A total of some 25,000 clones appear in this sample, approximately 15% of them only once. The ten biggest clones cover approximately 3.3% of the sample. The sequencing input was blood. The origin of the receptors is a female donor with papillary thyroid cancer or a benign thyroid nodule (not recorded which). Some clones in this sample may be carry-over from other donors' samples.

This clone came up many times. This sequence joins TRBV29-1 and TRBJ2-1; D call uncertain. CDR1 and CDR2 from the germline V gene are SQVTM and ANQGSEA. This CDR3 is built from 14 residues. Trimming left V 5 bases short and J 0 bases short, with 11 bases between. CDR3 DNA: TGCAGCGTTTATGATCCAGACTCCTACAATGAGCAGTTCTTC. This sequence encodes CSVYDPDSYNEQFF.

This clone has just a few counts. At one of its ends the junction is not consistent with the germline gene, which may arise from a read error. The chain combines TRBV27 with TRBJ2-1; D may be TRBD2 (5 bases). This CDR3 has 13 residues. Per the germline V gene, CDR1 is MNHEY and CDR2 is SMNVEV (reference sequence). As DNA, the CDR3 is TGTGCCAGCAAGAAAGGAGGTAGTAATGAGCAGTCCTTC. Protein sequence: CASKKGGSNEQSF.

V gene TRBV4-3 combines with J gene TRBJ2-1; 9 positions agree with TRBD1. The CDR3 is 13 amino acids. Germline CDR1 and CDR2: LGHNA and YSLEER. Trimming took 0 bases from V and 16 from J; bases not matched to a gene: 7. For the CDR3, the DNA is TGCGCCAGCAGCCAAGAACCGGGACAGGGACCTTTCTTC. This sequence encodes CASSQEPGQGPFF.

In this sample, this clone turned up many times. The V gene is TRBV6-1, the J gene TRBJ2-2; D not resolved. Germline V gene sequence: CDR1 MNHNS, CDR2 SASEGT. The V end was cut by 8 bases, the J end by 5 bases, with 9 bases between. The CDR3 extends over 12 amino acids. The CDR3 is CASGGTTGELFF. CDR3 sequence (DNA): TGTGCCAGCGGTGGAACGACCGGGGAGCTGTTTTTT.

In this sample, this clone turned up many times. The chain has TRBV2 and TRBJ1-3, with D tentatively TRBD1 (6 bases). The V gene's germline CDR1 is SNHLY and CDR2 FYNNEI. Trimming removed 6 bases from V and 0 bases from J, with 18 bases in between. The CDR3 is 17 residues long. DNA of the CDR3: TGTGCCAGCAGACGGATCGGGGGGCAGTACTCTGGAAACACCATATATTTT. Translation: CASRRIGGQYSGNTIYF.

Turning to this clone: One end of the junction fails to match germline, which may point to a read error. The V gene is TRBV6-1, the J gene TRBJ1-1; D may be TRBD1 (6 bases). Germline V gives CDR1 MNHNS, CDR2 SASEGT. The CDR3 is made up of 11 amino acids. CDR3 DNA sequence: TGTGCCAGCGCCGATGGACAGCTAGATCTCTTT. Its protein product is CASADGQLDLF.

By frequency in the sample, this clone is medium-sized. V is TRBV11-2 and J is TRBJ1-2, with D tentatively TRBD1 (6 bases). The CDR3 sequence is 14 residues long. Germline V gene sequence: CDR1 SGHAT, CDR2 FQNNGV. The ends were cut back, 5 bases at V and 9 bases at J, with 19 bases in the middle. The CDR3 is CASSQHRDNGSYTF. The CDR3 DNA sequence: TGTGCCAGCAGCCAGCATAGGGACAACGGGAGCTACACCTTC.

This clone is medium-sized. This chain links TRBV6-1 with TRBJ1-2, with D perhaps TRBD1 (5 bases). CDR1 and CDR2 from the germline V gene are MNHNS and SASEGT. V gave up 1 base and J gave up 6 bases, with 12 bases separating them. There are 14 residues in the CDR3. CDR3 loop: CASSEEWGGHGYTF. The CDR3 DNA sequence: TGTGCCAGCAGTGAAGAGTGGGGGGGACATGGCTACACCTTC.

The chain combines TRBV27 with TRBJ2-1; D is uncertain. V was shortened by 6 bases and J by 5 bases, with 20 bases between the two germline ends. CDR3 length equals 16 residues. Germline V gene sequence: CDR1 MNHEY, CDR2 SMNVEV (reference sequence). The CDR3 DNA follows: TGTGCCAGCAGGCGAGAAGCTGCGGTCACGGACAATGAGCAGTTCTTC. As protein: CASRREAAVTDNEQFF.

This clone has a count of ten or more. The chain links TRBV2 to TRBJ1-2, with TRBD1 matching 10 bases. V trimming: 3 bases; J trimming: 5 bases; junction bases outside the gene matches: 6. There are 15 residues in the CDR3. The germline V gene has CDR1 SNHLY and CDR2 FYNNEI. Here the CDR3 reads CASSDGTGEYYGYTF. In nucleotides, the CDR3 is TGTGCCAGCAGTGATGGGACAGGGGAATATTATGGCTACACCTTC.